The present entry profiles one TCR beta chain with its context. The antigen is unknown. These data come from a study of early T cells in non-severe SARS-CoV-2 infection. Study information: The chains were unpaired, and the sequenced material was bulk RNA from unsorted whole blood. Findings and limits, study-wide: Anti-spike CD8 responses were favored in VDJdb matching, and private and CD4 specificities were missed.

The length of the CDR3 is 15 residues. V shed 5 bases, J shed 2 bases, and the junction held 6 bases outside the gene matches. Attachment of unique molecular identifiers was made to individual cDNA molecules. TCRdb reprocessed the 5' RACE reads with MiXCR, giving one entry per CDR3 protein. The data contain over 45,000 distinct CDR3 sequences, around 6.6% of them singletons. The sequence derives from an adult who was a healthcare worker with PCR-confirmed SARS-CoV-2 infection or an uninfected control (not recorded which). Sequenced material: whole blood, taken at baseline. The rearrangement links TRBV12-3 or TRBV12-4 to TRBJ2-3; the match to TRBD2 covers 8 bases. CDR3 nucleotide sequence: TGTGCCAGCAGTACCACTAGCGGCTACACAGATACGCAGTATTTT. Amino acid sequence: CASSTTSGYTDTQYF.